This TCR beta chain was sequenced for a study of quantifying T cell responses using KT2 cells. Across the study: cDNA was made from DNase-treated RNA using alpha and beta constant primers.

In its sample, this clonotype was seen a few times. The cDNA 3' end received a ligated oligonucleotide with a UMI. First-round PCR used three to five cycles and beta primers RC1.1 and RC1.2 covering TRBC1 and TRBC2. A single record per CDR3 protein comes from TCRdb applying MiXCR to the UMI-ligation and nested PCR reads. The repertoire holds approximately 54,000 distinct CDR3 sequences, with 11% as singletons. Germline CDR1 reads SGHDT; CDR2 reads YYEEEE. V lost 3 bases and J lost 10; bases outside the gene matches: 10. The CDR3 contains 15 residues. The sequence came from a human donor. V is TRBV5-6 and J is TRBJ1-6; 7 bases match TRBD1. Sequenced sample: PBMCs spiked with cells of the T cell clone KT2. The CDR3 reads CASSWGTVPGSPLHF. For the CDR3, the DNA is TGTGCCAGCAGCTGGGGGACAGTTCCCGGGTCACCCCTCCACTTT.